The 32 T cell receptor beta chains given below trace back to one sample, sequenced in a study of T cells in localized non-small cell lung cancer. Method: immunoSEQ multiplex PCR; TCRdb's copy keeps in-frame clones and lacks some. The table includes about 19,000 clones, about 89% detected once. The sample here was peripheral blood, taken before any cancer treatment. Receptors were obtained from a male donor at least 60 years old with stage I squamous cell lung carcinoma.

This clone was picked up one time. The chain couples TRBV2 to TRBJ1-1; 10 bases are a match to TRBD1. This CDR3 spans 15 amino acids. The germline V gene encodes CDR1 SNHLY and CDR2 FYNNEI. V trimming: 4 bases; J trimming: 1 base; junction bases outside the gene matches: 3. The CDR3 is CASSGQGAANTEAFF. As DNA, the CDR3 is TGTGCCAGCAGTGGACAGGGGGCAGCGAACACTGAAGCTTTCTTT.

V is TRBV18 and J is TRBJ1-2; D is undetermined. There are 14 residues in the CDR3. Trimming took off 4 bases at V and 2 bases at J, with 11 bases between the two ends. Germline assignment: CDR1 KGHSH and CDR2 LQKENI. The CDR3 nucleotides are TGTGCCAGCTCACGGCTGGAGAGGAACTATGGCTACACCTTC. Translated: CASSRLERNYGYTF.

In DNA, the CDR3 is TGTGCCAGTAGTATCCTACTAGATCAGCCCCAGCATTTT. Its translation is CASSILLDQPQHF. The chain uses TRBV19 and TRBJ1-5; no clear D. Trimming cost V 3 bases and J 5 bases, with 8 bases left between them. The CDR3 sequence is 13 residues long. Germline CDR1 is LNHDA and CDR2 is SQIVND (reference sequence).

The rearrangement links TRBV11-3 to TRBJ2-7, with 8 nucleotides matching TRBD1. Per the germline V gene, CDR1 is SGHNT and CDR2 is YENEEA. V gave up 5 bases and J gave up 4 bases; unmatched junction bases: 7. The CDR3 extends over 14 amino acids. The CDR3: CASSPGGARYEQYF. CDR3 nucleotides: TGTGCCAGCAGCCCAGGGGGCGCCCGGTACGAGCAGTACTTC.

The CDR3 is CASSSGQRFEKLFF. For the CDR3, the DNA is TGTGCCAGCAGCTCGGGACAACGGTTTGAAAAACTGTTTTTT. This chain connects TRBV7-2 to TRBJ1-4, with a possible D match to TRBD1 (6 bases). V was trimmed by 4 bases and J by 7 bases, leaving 13 bases between them. In germline, CDR1 is SGHTA, CDR2 FQGNSA. The CDR3 contains 14 residues.

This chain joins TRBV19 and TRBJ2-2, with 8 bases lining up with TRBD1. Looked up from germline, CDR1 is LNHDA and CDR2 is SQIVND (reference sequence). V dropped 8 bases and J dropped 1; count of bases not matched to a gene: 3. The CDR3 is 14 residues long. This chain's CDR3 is CASGGTGNTGELFF. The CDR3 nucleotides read TGTGCCAGTGGCGGGACAGGGAACACCGGGGAGCTGTTTTTT.

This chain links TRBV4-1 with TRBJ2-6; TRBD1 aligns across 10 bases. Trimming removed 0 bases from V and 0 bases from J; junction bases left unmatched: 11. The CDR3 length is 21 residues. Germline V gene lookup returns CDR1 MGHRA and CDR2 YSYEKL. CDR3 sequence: CASSQEALLGQGNSGANVLTF. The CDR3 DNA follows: TGCGCCAGCAGCCAAGAGGCCCTGCTGGGACAGGGGAACTCTGGGGCCAACGTCCTGACTTTC.

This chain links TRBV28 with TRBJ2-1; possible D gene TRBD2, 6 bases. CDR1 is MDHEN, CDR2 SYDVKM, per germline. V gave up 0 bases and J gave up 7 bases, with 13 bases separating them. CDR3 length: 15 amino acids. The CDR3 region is CASSLWGAGRNEQFF. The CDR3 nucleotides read TGTGCCAGCAGTTTATGGGGCGCAGGGAGGAATGAGCAGTTCTTC.

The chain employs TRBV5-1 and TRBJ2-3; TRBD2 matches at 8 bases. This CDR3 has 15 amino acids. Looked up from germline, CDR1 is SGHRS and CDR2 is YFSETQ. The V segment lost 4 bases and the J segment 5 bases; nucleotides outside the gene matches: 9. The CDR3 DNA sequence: TGCGCCAGCAGCCGAATACTAGCGGATGAAGATACGCAGTATTTT. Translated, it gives CASSRILADEDTQYF.

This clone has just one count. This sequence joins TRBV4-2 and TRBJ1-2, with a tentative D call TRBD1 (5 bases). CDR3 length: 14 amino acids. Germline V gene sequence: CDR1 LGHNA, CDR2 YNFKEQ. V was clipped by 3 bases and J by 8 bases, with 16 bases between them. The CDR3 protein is CASSQGDPPGGYTF. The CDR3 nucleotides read TGTGCCAGCAGCCAGGGGGACCCTCCAGGCGGCTACACCTTC.

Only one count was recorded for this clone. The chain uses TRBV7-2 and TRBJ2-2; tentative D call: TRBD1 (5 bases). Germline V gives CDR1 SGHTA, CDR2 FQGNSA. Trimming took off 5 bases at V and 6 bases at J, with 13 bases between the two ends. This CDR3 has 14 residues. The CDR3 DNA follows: TGTGCCAGCAGCCCAGGTGGGGCGTCCGGGGAGCTGTTTTTT. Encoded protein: CASSPGGASGELFF.

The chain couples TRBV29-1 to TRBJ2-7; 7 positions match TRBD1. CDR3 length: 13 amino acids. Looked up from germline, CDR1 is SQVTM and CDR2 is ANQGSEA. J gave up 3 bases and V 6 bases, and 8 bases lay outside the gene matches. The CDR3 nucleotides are TGCAGCGTCCCTGGGGACAGCCACTACGAGCAGTACTTC. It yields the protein CSVPGDSHYEQYF.

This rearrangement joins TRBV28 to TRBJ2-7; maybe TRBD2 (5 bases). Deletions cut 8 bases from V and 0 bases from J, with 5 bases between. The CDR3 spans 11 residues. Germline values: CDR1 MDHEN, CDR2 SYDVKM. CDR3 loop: CASGSSYEQYF. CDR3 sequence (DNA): TGTGCCAGCGGGAGCTCCTACGAGCAGTACTTC.

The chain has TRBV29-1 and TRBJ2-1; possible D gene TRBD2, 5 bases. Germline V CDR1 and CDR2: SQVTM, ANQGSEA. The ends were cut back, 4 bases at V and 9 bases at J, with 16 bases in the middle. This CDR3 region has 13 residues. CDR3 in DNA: TGCAGCGTTGCCCCACTAGTTTCTGTTGAGCAGTTCTTC. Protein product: CSVAPLVSVEQFF.

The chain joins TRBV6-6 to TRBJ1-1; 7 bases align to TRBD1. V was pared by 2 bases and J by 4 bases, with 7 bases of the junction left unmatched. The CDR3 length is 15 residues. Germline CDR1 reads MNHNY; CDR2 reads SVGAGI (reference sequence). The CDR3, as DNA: TGTGCCAGCAGTTACCAGACAGGGTCGGCCACTGAAGCTTTCTTT. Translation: CASSYQTGSATEAFF.

CDR3 loop: CASSIARSSGGAYEQYF. As DNA, the CDR3 is TGTGCCAGTAGTATAGCCCGGTCTTCGGGGGGGGCCTACGAGCAGTACTTC. The rearrangement joins TRBV19 to TRBJ2-7; 8 nucleotides align to TRBD2. Trimming took 1 base from V and 2 from J; bases not matched to a gene: 10. Germline CDR1 is LNHDA and CDR2 is SQIVND (reference sequence). There are 17 residues in the CDR3.

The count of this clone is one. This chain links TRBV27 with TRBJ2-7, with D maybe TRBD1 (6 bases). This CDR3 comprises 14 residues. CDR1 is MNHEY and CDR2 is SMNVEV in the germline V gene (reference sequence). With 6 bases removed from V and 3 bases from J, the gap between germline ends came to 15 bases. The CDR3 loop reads CASSLNGQIYEQYF. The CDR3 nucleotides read TGTGCCAGCAGCCTTAACGGACAGATCTACGAGCAGTACTTC.

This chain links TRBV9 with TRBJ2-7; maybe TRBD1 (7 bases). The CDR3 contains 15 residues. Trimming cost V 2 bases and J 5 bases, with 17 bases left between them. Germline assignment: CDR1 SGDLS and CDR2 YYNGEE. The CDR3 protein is CASSVSGTQGDEQYF. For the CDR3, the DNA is TGTGCCAGCAGCGTCTCCGGGACTCAGGGGGACGAGCAGTACTTC.

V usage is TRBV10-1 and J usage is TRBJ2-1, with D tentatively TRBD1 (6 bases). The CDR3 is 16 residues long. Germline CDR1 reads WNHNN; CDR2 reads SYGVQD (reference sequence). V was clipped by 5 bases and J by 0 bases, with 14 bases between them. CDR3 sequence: CASSLSQGSSYNEQFF. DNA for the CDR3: TGCGCCAGCAGTCTTAGCCAGGGGAGCTCCTACAATGAGCAGTTCTTC.

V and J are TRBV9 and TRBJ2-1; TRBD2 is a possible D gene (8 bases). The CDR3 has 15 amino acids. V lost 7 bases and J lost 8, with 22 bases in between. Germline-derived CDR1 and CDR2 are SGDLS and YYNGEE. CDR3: CASGRGHSGRDEQFF. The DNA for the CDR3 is TGTGCCAGCGGAAGGGGGCACAGCGGGAGAGATGAGCAGTTCTTC. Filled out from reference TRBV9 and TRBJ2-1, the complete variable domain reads DSGVTQTPKHLITATGQRVTLRCSPRSGDLSVYWYQQSLDQGLQFLIQYYNGEERAKGNILERFSAQQFPDLHSELNLSSLELGDSALYFCASGRGHSGRDEQFFGPGTRLTVL.

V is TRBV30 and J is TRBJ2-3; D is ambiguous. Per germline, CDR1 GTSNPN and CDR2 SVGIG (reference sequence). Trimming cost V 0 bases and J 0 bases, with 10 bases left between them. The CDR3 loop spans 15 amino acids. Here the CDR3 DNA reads TGTGCCTGGAGTGTCCCATTAACTAGCACAGATACGCAGTATTTT. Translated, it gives CAWSVPLTSTDTQYF.

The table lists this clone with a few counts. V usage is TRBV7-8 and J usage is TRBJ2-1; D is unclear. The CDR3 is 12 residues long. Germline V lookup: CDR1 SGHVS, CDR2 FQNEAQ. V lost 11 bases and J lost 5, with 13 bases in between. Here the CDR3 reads CALQGPNNEQFF. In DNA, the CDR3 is TGTGCCCTGCAAGGGCCTAACAATGAGCAGTTCTTC.

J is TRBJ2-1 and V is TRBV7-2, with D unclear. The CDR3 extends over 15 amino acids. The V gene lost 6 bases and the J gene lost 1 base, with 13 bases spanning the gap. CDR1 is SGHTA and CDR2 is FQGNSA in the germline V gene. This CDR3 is CASRSTGLSYNEQFF. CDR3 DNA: TGTGCCAGCAGATCAACCGGATTGTCCTACAATGAGCAGTTCTTC.

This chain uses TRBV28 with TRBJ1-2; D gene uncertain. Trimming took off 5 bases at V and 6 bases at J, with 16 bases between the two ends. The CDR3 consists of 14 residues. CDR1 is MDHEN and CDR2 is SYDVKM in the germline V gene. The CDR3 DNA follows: TGTGCCAGCAGTCCCCGAGTTAAATTGGATGGCTACACCTTC. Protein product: CASSPRVKLDGYTF.

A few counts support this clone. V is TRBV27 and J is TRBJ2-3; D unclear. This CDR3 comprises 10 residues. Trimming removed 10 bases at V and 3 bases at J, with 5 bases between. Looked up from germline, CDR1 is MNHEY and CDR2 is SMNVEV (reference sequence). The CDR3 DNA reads TGTGCCACCGGAACAGATACGCAGTATTTT. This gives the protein CATGTDTQYF.

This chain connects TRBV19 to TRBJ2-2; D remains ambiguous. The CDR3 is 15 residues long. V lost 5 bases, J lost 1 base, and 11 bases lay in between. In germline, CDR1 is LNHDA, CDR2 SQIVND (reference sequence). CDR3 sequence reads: CASSAAGGNTGELFF. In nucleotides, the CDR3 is TGTGCCAGTAGTGCCGCAGGTGGGAACACCGGGGAGCTGTTTTTT. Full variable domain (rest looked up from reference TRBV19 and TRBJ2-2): DGGITQSPKYLFRKEGQNVTLSCEQNLNHDAMYWYRQDPGQGLRLIYYSQIVNDFQKGDIAEGYSVSREKKESFPLTVTSAQKNPTAFYLCASSAAGGNTGELFFGEGSRLTVL.

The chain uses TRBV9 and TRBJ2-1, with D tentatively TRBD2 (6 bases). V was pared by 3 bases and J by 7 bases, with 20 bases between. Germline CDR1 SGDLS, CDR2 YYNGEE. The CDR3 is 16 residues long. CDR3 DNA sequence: TGTGCCAGCAGCGCCTGGGGCGGCTCCGGAGGGAATGAGCAGTTCTTC. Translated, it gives CASSAWGGSGGNEQFF. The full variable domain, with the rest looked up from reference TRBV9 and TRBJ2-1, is DSGVTQTPKHLITATGQRVTLRCSPRSGDLSVYWYQQSLDQGLQFLIQYYNGEERAKGNILERFSAQQFPDLHSELNLSSLELGDSALYFCASSAWGGSGGNEQFFGPGTRLTVL.

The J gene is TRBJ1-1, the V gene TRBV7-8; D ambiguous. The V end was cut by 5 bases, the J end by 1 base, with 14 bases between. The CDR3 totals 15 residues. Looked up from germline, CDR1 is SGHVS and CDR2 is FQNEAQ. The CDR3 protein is CASSPYRRRNTEAFF. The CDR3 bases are TGTGCCAGCAGCCCTTATCGACGCCGGAACACTGAAGCTTTCTTT.

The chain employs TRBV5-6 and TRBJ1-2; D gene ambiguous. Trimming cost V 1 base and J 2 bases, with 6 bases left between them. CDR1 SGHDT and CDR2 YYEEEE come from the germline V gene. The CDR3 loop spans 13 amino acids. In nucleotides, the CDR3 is TGTGCCAGCAGCTTGACCGTAAACTATGGCTACACCTTC. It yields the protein CASSLTVNYGYTF.

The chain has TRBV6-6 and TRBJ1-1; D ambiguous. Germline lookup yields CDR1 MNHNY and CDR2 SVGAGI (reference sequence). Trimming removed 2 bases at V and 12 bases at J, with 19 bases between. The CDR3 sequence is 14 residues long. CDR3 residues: CASSYLRTDSMPFF. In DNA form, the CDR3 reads TGTGCCAGCAGTTACCTCAGGACCGACTCGATGCCTTTCTTT.

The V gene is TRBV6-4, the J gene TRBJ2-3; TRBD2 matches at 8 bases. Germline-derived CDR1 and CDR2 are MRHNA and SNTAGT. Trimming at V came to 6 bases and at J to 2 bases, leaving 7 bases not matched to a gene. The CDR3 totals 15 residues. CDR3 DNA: TGTGCCAGCAGGCCGGGACTAGGCCTCACAGATACGCAGTATTTT. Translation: CASRPGLGLTDTQYF.

CDR3 in DNA: TGCAGCGTTGTCCCCAGCTACGAGCAGTACTTC. Its translation: CSVVPSYEQYF. The chain recombines TRBV29-1 with TRBJ2-7; D call uncertain. This CDR3 has 11 residues. The V gene's germline CDR1 is SQVTM and CDR2 ANQGSEA. Trimming pared 4 bases from V and 3 bases from J, leaving 7 bases between.